This section outlines one T cell receptor beta chain sequence together with its context. Its antigen is undetermined. V lost 0 bases to trimming and J lost 10 bases, with 7 bases between them. This CDR3 comprises 12 residues. Per the germline V gene, CDR1 is SGHNT and CDR2 is YENEEA. The data are from a study of graft-versus-host responses after intestinal transplantation. Using immunoSEQ multiplex PCR, the repertoire was profiled, and TCRdb retains in-frame clones only, with some absent. The sample lists about 130,000 clones, roughly 91% seen once, with about 0.18% in the top ten. The chain combines TRBV11-3 with TRBJ2-1; D is possibly TRBD1 (6 bases). The sequences come from unstimulated CD4+ T cells sorted from spleen or lymph node cells, collected before intestinal transplant. This receptor was identified in a human donor who received an intestinal transplant. CDR3 sequence: CASSLDRGEQFF. CDR3 in DNA: TGTGCCAGCAGCTTAGACAGGGGCGAGCAGTTCTTC.